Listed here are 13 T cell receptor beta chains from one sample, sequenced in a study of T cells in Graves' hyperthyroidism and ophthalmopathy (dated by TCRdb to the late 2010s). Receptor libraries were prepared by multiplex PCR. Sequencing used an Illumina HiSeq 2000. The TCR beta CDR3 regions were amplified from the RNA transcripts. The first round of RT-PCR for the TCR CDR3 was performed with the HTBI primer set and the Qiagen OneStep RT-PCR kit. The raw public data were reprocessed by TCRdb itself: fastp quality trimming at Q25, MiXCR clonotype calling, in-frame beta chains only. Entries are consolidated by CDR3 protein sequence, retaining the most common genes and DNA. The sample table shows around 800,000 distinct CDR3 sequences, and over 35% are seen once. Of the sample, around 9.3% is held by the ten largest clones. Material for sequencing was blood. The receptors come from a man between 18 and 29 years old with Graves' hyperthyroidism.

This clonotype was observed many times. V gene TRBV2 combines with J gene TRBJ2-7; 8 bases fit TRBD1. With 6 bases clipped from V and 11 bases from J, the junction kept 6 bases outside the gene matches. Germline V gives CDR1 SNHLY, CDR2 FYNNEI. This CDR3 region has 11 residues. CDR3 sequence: CASSYDRGEYF. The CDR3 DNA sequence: TGTGCCAGCAGCTACGACAGGGGCGAGTACTTC.

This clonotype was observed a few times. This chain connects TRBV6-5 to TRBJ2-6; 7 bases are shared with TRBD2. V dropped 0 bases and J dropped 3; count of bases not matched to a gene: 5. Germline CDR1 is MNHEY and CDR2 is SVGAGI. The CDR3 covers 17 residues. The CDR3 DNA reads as TGTGCCAGCAGTTACTCAACGGGAGGAAGTGGGGCCAACGTCCTGACTTTC. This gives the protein CASSYSTGGSGANVLTF.

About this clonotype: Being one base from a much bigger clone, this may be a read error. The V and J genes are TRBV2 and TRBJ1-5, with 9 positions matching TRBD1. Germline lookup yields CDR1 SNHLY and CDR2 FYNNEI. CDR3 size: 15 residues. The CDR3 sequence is CAGRGQGWRDQPQHF. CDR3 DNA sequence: TGTGCCGGCAGAGGACAGGGGTGGAGAGATCAGCCCCAGCATTTT.

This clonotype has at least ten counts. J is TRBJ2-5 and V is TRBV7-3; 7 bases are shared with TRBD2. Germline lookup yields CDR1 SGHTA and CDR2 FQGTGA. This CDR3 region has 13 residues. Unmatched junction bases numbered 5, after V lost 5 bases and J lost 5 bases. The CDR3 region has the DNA TGTGCCAGCAGCACCTATAGCGGGGAGACCCAGTACTTC. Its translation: CASSTYSGETQYF.

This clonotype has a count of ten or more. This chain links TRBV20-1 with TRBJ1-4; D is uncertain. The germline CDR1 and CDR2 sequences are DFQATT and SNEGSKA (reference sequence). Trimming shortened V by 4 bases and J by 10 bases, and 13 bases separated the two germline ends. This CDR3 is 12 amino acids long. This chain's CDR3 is CSAKGPTRKLFF. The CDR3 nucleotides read TGCAGTGCTAAAGGACCAACGAGAAAACTGTTTTTT.

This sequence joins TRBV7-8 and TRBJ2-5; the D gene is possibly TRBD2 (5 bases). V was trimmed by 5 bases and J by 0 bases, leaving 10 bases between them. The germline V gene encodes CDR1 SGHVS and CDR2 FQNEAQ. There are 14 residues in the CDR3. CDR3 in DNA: TGTGCCAGCAGCCCATACGGGGACCAAGAGACCCAGTACTTC. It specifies CASSPYGDQETQYF.

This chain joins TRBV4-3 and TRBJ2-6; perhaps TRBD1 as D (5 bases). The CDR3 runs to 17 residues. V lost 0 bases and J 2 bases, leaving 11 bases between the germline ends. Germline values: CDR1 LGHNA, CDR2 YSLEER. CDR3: CASSQDSRQTGANVLTF. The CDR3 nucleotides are TGCGCCAGCAGCCAAGATTCCAGACAGACTGGGGCCAACGTCCTGACTTTC.

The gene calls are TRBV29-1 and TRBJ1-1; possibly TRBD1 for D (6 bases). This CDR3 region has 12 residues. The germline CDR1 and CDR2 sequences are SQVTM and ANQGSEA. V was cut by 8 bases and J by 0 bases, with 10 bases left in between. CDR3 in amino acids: CSWDNMNTEAFF. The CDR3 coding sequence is TGCAGCTGGGACAATATGAACACTGAAGCTTTCTTT.

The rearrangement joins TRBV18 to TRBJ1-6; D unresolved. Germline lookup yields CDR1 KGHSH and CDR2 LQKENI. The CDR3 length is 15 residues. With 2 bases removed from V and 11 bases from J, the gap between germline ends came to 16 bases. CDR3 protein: CASSPSTASKAPLHF. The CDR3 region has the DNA TGTGCCAGCTCACCAAGTACGGCGTCTAAGGCACCCCTCCACTTT.

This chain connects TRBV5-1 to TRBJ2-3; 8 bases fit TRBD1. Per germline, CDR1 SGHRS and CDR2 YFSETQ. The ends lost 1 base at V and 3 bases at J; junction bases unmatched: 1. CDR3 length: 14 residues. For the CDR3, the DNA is TGCGCCAGCAGCTTGTGGACAGGGACAGATACGCAGTATTTT. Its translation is CASSLWTGTDTQYF.

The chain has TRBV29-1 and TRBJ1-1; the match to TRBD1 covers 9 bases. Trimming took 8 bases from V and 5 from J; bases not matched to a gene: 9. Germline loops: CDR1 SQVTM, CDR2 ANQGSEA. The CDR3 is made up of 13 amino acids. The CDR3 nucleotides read TGCAGCAGCCCCGACAGGGGGAGAACTGAAGCTTTCTTT. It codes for CSSPDRGRTEAFF.

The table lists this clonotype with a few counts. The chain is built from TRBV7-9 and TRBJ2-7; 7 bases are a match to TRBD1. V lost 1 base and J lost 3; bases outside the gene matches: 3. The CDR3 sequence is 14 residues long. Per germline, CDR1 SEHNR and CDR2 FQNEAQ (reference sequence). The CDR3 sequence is CASSLGDRYYEQYF. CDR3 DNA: TGTGCCAGCAGCTTAGGGGACAGATACTACGAGCAGTACTTC.

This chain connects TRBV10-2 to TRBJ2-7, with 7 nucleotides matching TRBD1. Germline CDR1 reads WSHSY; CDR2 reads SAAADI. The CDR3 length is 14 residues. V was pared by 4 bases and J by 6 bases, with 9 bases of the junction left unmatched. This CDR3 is CASSAGDRESEQYF. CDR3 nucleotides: TGCGCCAGCAGTGCCGGAGACAGGGAGTCCGAGCAGTACTTC.